This TCR beta chain comes out of a study of T cell repertoires and HLA-DP antigens. Whole-study context: Alloreactive CD4+ T cells targeted HLA-DP on transduced HeLa. Pre-culture CD4+ samples used roughly 1,300 ng DNA versus roughly 200 ng for CD137+CD4+ sorts. The study's findings and limits: Pre-culture clonality, about 0.036, was far below sorted CD137+ clonality of roughly 0.4.

This clone is a singleton in its sample. The antigen remains undetermined. CDR1 is SGHAT and CDR2 is FQDESV in the germline V gene (reference sequence). This CDR3 has 17 amino acids. With 5 bases clipped from V and 1 base from J, the junction kept 5 bases outside the gene matches. Sequencing was performed with immunoSEQ multiplex PCR; in TCRdb, only in-frame clones are kept and a portion is missing. The sample has some 110,000 clones; roughly 92% are singletons. The receptor was derived from a woman younger than 30 in good health and CMV-seronegative. The chain carries TRBV11-1 and TRBJ2-3; 14 nucleotides line up with TRBD2. Sequenced input: CD4+ T cells from PBMCs. The CDR3 loop reads CASSGRGLAGGTDTQYF. CDR3 nucleotides: TGTGCCAGCAGCGGAAGGGGACTAGCGGGAGGCACAGATACGCAGTATTTT.